The 21 T cell receptor beta chains below were found in one sample sequenced in a study of siplizumab effects on memory and regulatory T cells. This table comes from immunoSEQ multiplex PCR, and its TCRdb copy is limited to in-frame clones, with some not included. The sample holds 100,000 to 120,000 clones; about 93% are singletons and the top ten take 0.32%. The sample was CD4+ T cells sorted from blood. The receptor source for this set is a human donor in good health.

This chain's CDR3 is CAWSVNRGLLRSTDTQYF. The CDR3 DNA sequence: TGTGCCTGGAGTGTGAACAGGGGGCTGTTGAGGAGCACAGATACGCAGTATTTT. The V and J genes are TRBV30 and TRBJ2-3, with 9 bases fitting TRBD1. The CDR3 totals 18 residues. V lost 0 bases to trimming and J lost 0 bases; unmatched junction nucleotides: 10. CDR1 GTSNPN and CDR2 SVGIG come from the germline V gene (reference sequence).

V and J are TRBV4-1 and TRBJ2-1, with TRBD2 matching 9 bases. The trim removed 6 bases at V and 4 bases at J, leaving 10 bases unmatched. Germline V CDR1 and CDR2: MGHRA, YSYEKL. This CDR3 comprises 16 residues. CDR3 amino acids: CASSDPRLAGYNEQFF. For the CDR3, the DNA is TGCGCCAGCAGTGACCCAAGGCTAGCGGGGTACAATGAGCAGTTCTTC.

CDR3 sequence reads: CASSQEGQGYNEQFF. Written as DNA, the CDR3 is TGTGCCAGCAGCCAAGAGGGACAGGGGTACAATGAGCAGTTCTTC. The chain carries TRBV4-2 and TRBJ2-1, with 10 positions matching TRBD1. J was trimmed by 4 bases and V by 0 bases; bases with no gene match: 0. The CDR3 covers 15 residues. Germline V gene data show CDR1 as LGHNA and CDR2 as YNFKEQ.

The chain uses TRBV5-4 and TRBJ2-3; 11 bases line up with TRBD2. CDR1 is SGHNT and CDR2 is YYREEE in the germline V gene (reference sequence). Trimming took 3 bases from V and 5 from J; bases not matched to a gene: 5. There are 15 residues in the CDR3. The CDR3 protein is CASSSPLAGEDTQYF. The CDR3 bases are TGTGCCAGCAGCTCTCCACTAGCGGGAGAAGATACGCAGTATTTT. Variable domain in full (rest from reference TRBV5-4 and TRBJ2-3): ETGVTQSPTHLIKTRGQQVTLRCSSQSGHNTVSWYQQALGQGPQFIFQYYREEENGRGNFPPRFSGLQFPNYSSELNVNALELDDSALYLCASSSPLAGEDTQYFGPGTRLTVL.

The V gene is TRBV15, the J gene TRBJ1-2; no firm D call. Germline-derived CDR1 and CDR2 are LNHNV and YYDKDF (reference sequence). The V end lost 0 bases, the J end lost 2 bases, and 7 bases lay between the germline ends. The CDR3 consists of 14 residues. Here the CDR3 DNA reads TGTGCCACCAGCAGAGAAGCACGAAACTATGGCTACACCTTC. It encodes CATSREARNYGYTF.

The V gene is TRBV10-1, the J gene TRBJ2-3, with 7 bases fitting TRBD2. The V gene's germline CDR1 is WNHNN and CDR2 SYGVQD (reference sequence). The CDR3 is made up of 18 amino acids. With V trimmed by 1 base and J by 4 bases, 14 bases remained unmatched. This CDR3 reads CASSEFQGGGERADTQYF. CDR3 nucleotides: TGCGCCAGCAGTGAGTTCCAGGGCGGGGGTGAACGAGCAGATACGCAGTATTTT.

The rearrangement joins TRBV18 to TRBJ2-2; no firm D call. The V and J ends lost 4 bases and 2 bases respectively, with 11 bases between them. The germline V gene has CDR1 KGHSH and CDR2 LQKENI. The CDR3 extends over 15 amino acids. The CDR3, as DNA: TGTGCCAGCTCACGGTCACAGCTAAACACCGGGGAGCTGTTTTTT. Protein: CASSRSQLNTGELFF.

V gene TRBV6-1 combines with J gene TRBJ2-2; possibly TRBD1 or TRBD2 for D (5 bases each). The CDR3 is 16 amino acids. V lost 4 bases, J lost 3 bases, and 15 bases lay in between. Per germline, CDR1 MNHNS and CDR2 SASEGT. The CDR3 DNA is TGTGCCAGCAGTGCCTTAGCTGGGGGAGACACCGGGGAGCTGTTTTTT. It specifies CASSALAGGDTGELFF.

This clone has a handful of counts. The genes are TRBV4-1 and TRBJ1-2; D gene ambiguous. CDR3 length: 13 amino acids. From germline, CDR1 is MGHRA and CDR2 YSYEKL. The V and J ends lost 0 bases and 4 bases respectively, with 6 bases between them. CDR3 in amino acids: CASSQESGYGYTF. CDR3 coding DNA: TGCGCCAGCAGCCAAGAGTCGGGCTATGGCTACACCTTC.

The chain recombines TRBV14 with TRBJ1-2, with D tentatively TRBD1 (6 bases). The CDR3 is 14 residues long. V lost 1 base and J 8 bases, leaving 14 bases between the germline ends. Germline assignment: CDR1 SGHDN and CDR2 FVKESK. In DNA, the CDR3 is TGTGCCAGCAGCCAAGTTGGGGGCGCGTGGGGCTACACCTTC. It translates to CASSQVGGAWGYTF.

The J gene is TRBJ1-2, the V gene TRBV15; no clear D gene. Trimming removed 1 base at V and 2 bases at J, with 8 bases between. The CDR3 consists of 14 residues. CDR1 and CDR2 (germline): LNHNV, YYDKDF (reference sequence). The CDR3 spells CATSRGEGNYGYTF. Written as DNA, the CDR3 is TGTGCCACCAGCAGAGGGGAGGGAAACTATGGCTACACCTTC.

The chain carries TRBV18 and TRBJ1-6; D is uncertain. Trimming took off 4 bases at V and 6 bases at J, with 13 bases between the two ends. Germline loops: CDR1 KGHSH, CDR2 LQKENI. This CDR3 has 15 residues. The CDR3 loop is CASSLKTGSNSPLHF. The CDR3 coding sequence is TGTGCCAGCTCACTTAAAACGGGGAGTAATTCACCCCTCCACTTT.

This clone was recorded only once. The chain employs TRBV5-6 and TRBJ1-4; D gene uncertain. This CDR3 comprises 14 residues. Deletions cut 5 bases from V and 6 bases from J, with 14 bases between. The germline CDR1 and CDR2 sequences are SGHDT and YYEEEE. CDR3: CASSYLRADEKLFF. The CDR3 nucleotides read TGTGCCAGCAGTTATCTGAGGGCGGATGAAAAACTGTTTTTT.

The V call is TRBV29-1, the J call TRBJ2-1; D may correspond to TRBD1 or TRBD2 (5 bases each). Germline V CDR1 and CDR2: SQVTM, ANQGSEA. The length of the CDR3 is 13 residues. Trimming left V 8 bases short and J 13 bases short, with 24 bases between. The CDR3 protein is CSLSKGSGLFQFF. CDR3 nucleotides: TGCAGCCTCTCCAAGGGGAGCGGACTCTTTCAGTTCTTC.

V usage is TRBV6-6 and J usage is TRBJ2-7; D gene unclear. From germline, CDR1 is MNHNY and CDR2 SVGAGI (reference sequence). V was shortened by 6 bases and J by 1 base, with 13 bases between the two germline ends. CDR3 length: 14 residues. The CDR3 coding sequence is TGTGCCAGCAGGGTACAGACGGATTCCTACGAGCAGTACTTC. Translated, it gives CASRVQTDSYEQYF.

The chain joins TRBV5-1 to TRBJ2-5, with 11 bases fitting TRBD2. CDR1 is SGHRS, CDR2 YFSETQ, per germline. The CDR3 extends over 18 amino acids. Trimming at V came to 0 bases and at J to 4 bases, leaving 11 bases not matched to a gene. CDR3 protein: CASSLGTSGSSGGETQYF. The DNA of the CDR3 is TGCGCCAGCAGCTTGGGTACTAGCGGGAGTTCGGGTGGAGAGACCCAGTACTTC.

The V gene is TRBV2, the J gene TRBJ1-2; possibly TRBD1 for D (5 bases). CDR3 length equals 11 residues. The V gene's germline CDR1 is SNHLY and CDR2 FYNNEI. V lost 9 bases, J lost 6 bases, and 11 bases lay in between. The CDR3 nucleotides read TGTGCCAGAGGGGCCAGACATGGCTACACCTTC. Translating it yields CARGARHGYTF.

The chain links TRBV19 to TRBJ1-3; D uncertain. This CDR3 is 14 amino acids long. Trimming stripped 2 bases from V and 0 bases from J, with 5 bases between. From germline, CDR1 is LNHDA and CDR2 SQIVND (reference sequence). In DNA, the CDR3 is TGTGCCAGTAGTATACAGCCCTCTGGAAACACCATATATTTT. As protein: CASSIQPSGNTIYF.

The rearrangement uses TRBV29-1 and TRBJ2-7; 11 bases fit TRBD1. The CDR3 consists of 15 residues. V lost 3 bases and J lost 5; bases outside the gene matches: 9. Per the germline V gene, CDR1 is SQVTM and CDR2 is ANQGSEA. The CDR3 bases are TGCAGCGTTGAGATTGGGACAGGGGGTTGGAACGAGCAGTACTTC. This gives the protein CSVEIGTGGWNEQYF.

The rearrangement links TRBV28 to TRBJ2-7; D call uncertain. Trimming cost V 5 bases and J 4 bases, with 9 bases left between them. The V gene's germline CDR1 is MDHEN and CDR2 SYDVKM. The CDR3 has 12 amino acids. CDR3 sequence reads: CASSPHRYEQYF. The CDR3 DNA is TGTGCCAGCAGTCCACACCGTTACGAGCAGTACTTC.

The J gene is TRBJ2-7, the V gene TRBV5-4, with D tentatively TRBD2 (5 bases). Trimming stripped 4 bases from V and 5 bases from J, with 13 bases between. Germline CDR1 and CDR2: SGHNT and YYREEE (reference sequence). The CDR3 is made up of 13 amino acids. The CDR3 coding sequence is TGTGCCAGCAGCCAAGATTACGGGAACGAGCAGTACTTC. Protein product: CASSQDYGNEQYF.